This section outlines one TCR beta chain sequence together with its context. V was trimmed by 3 bases and J by 6 bases, leaving 13 bases between them. The CDR3 is 13 residues long. CDR1 is DFQATT and CDR2 is SNEGSKA in the germline V gene (reference sequence). Some clones are missing from TCRdb's copy, which holds only in-frame ones; the method was immunoSEQ multiplex PCR. Of a few hundred thousand clones listed, around nine tenths are singletons. Participants' reported clinical history set cohort assignment. Symptom resolution, clearance, or two negative PCRs marked the recovered donors of Cohort 3. The data stem from a study of blood T cell repertoires in COVID-19.

V and J are TRBV20-1 and TRBJ2-3; D unresolved. What was sequenced was PBMCs or T cells enriched from blood (not recorded which). This TCR was recovered from a woman younger than 45 who had recovered from COVID-19. The CDR3 region is CSASKVRRDTQYF. CDR3 coding DNA: TGCAGTGCTAGTAAAGTCCGTCGGGATACGCAGTATTTT.